Following are 24 T cell receptor beta chains from one sample sequenced in a study of cytomegalovirus exposure and HLA in healthy donors. Amplification used 60 Vbeta primers and 13 Jbeta primers. Profiling relied on immunoSEQ multiplex PCR, and the TCRdb table lists in-frame clones only, not all of them. The data hold approximately 89,000 clones, with over 60% observed a single time. Material for sequencing was PBMCs. The receptors were gathered from a man younger than 45 in good health and CMV-seronegative.

The CDR3 reads CASSLESGSGKDTQYF. CDR3 in DNA: TGCGCCAGCAGCTTGGAAAGCGGGAGTGGGAAAGATACGCAGTATTTT. The genes are TRBV5-1 and TRBJ2-3; 8 nucleotides agree with TRBD2. V lost 0 bases to trimming and J lost 5 bases; unmatched junction nucleotides: 8. This CDR3 spans 16 amino acids. Germline CDR1 is SGHRS and CDR2 is YFSETQ. Together with reference TRBV5-1 and TRBJ2-3, the CDR3 gives the full variable domain: KAGVTQTPRYLIKTRGQQVTLSCSPISGHRSVSWYQQTPGQGLQFLFEYFSETQRNKGNFPGRFSGRQFSNSRSEMNVSTLELGDSALYLCASSLESGSGKDTQYFGPGTRLTVL.

CDR3 bases: TGTGCCAGCAGCTCCACCGGACAGCTAACTCCCACCGGGGAGCTGTTTTTT. Amino acid sequence: CASSSTGQLTPTGELFF. This sequence joins TRBV2 and TRBJ2-2, with TRBD1 as a possible D gene (6 bases). V was pared by 6 bases and J by 4 bases, with 21 bases between. Germline loops: CDR1 SNHLY, CDR2 FYNNEI. The CDR3 runs 17 residues.

This clone has only one observation. The chain combines TRBV5-1 with TRBJ2-5; TRBD2 matches at 16 bases. CDR1 and CDR2 (germline): SGHRS, YFSETQ. The CDR3 covers 16 residues. V dropped 6 bases and J dropped 5; count of bases not matched to a gene: 7. DNA for the CDR3: TGCGCCAGCATCCCGGGACTAGCGGGGGGGCTCGAGACCCAGTACTTC. Translating it yields CASIPGLAGGLETQYF.

This chain uses TRBV10-1 with TRBJ2-2; tentative D call: TRBD2 (5 bases). Germline V lookup: CDR1 WNHNN, CDR2 SYGVQD (reference sequence). The V and J ends lost 4 bases and 6 bases respectively, with 18 bases between them. The CDR3 extends over 16 amino acids. The CDR3, as DNA: TGCGCCAGCAGTGGAGGGTACCCCCATAAGTCCGGGGAGCTGTTTTTT. Translated, it gives CASSGGYPHKSGELFF.

This chain uses TRBV2 with TRBJ1-5; 7 positions match TRBD1. The CDR3 runs 14 residues. Losses at the gene ends were 6 bases for V and 2 bases for J; bases not matched to a gene: 4. Germline V gene lookup returns CDR1 SNHLY and CDR2 FYNNEI. The CDR3 DNA is TGTGCCAGCAGGCAAACAGGGGGCAATCAGCCCCAGCATTTT. Translated, it gives CASRQTGGNQPQHF.

This chain uses TRBV7-9 with TRBJ2-3; D is possibly TRBD1 (5 bases). The V end was cut by 5 bases, the J end by 6 bases, with 9 bases between. There are 12 residues in the CDR3. Germline CDR1 reads SEHNR; CDR2 reads FQNEAQ (reference sequence). The CDR3 nucleotides read TGTGCCAGCAGCAAAGACAGTGATACGCAGTATTTT. Its translation is CASSKDSDTQYF.

The chain uses TRBV5-4 and TRBJ2-7; 9 positions agree with TRBD2. This CDR3 contains 15 residues. CDR1 is SGHNT, CDR2 YYREEE, per germline (reference sequence). The J segment lost 3 bases and the V segment lost 3 bases, leaving 7 bases of the junction unmatched. Here the CDR3 DNA reads TGTGCCAGCAGCTGGGATAGCGGGAGCAACTACGAGCAGTACTTC. Translation gives CASSWDSGSNYEQYF.

This rearrangement joins TRBV29-1 to TRBJ2-7; 10 bases line up with TRBD2. CDR3 length: 15 amino acids. The germline CDR1 and CDR2 sequences are SQVTM and ANQGSEA. Unmatched junction bases numbered 5, after V lost 2 bases and J lost 1 base. The CDR3 spells CSVETLAGASYEQYF. The CDR3 nucleotides read TGCAGCGTTGAAACTCTAGCGGGGGCGTCCTACGAGCAGTACTTC.

The chain couples TRBV14 to TRBJ2-2; 8 bases map to TRBD1. CDR1 and CDR2 from the germline V gene are SGHDN and FVKESK. Trimming removed 6 bases from V and 6 bases from J; junction bases left unmatched: 15. The CDR3 is 17 amino acids. The CDR3 DNA sequence: TGTGCCAGCAGTCGAGGGAACAGGGGGTCTGTCGCCGGGGAGCTGTTTTTT. Protein sequence: CASSRGNRGSVAGELFF.

The V call is TRBV6-5, the J call TRBJ2-5, with 8 bases matching TRBD1. Unmatched junction bases numbered 9, after V lost 2 bases and J lost 4 bases. Germline V gene lookup returns CDR1 MNHEY and CDR2 SVGAGI. The CDR3 has 16 amino acids. In DNA, the CDR3 is TGTGCCAGCAGTTACACCGGACAGGGAGGAAGAGAGACCCAGTACTTC. Encoded protein: CASSYTGQGGRETQYF.

As to this clone: Because the CDR3 is missing its conserved closing phenylalanine or tryptophan, this is likely a read error. The chain combines TRBV2 with TRBJ2-7; D is unclear. The CDR3 covers 12 residues. In germline, CDR1 is SNHLY, CDR2 FYNNEI. Trimming left V 6 bases short and J 3 bases short, with 9 bases between. CDR3 nucleotide sequence: TGTGCCAGCAGCCTCTGGGGCTACGAGCAGTACTCC. Translated: CASSLWGYEQYS.

V gene TRBV4-1 combines with J gene TRBJ1-5; D call uncertain. Trimming pared 6 bases from V and 3 bases from J, leaving 12 bases between. The germline gives CDR1 MGHRA, CDR2 YSYEKL. The CDR3 extends over 14 amino acids. Here the CDR3 DNA reads TGCGCCAGCAGTCCTCCTCACTCCAATCAGCCCCAGCATTTT. This codes for CASSPPHSNQPQHF.

The V gene is TRBV7-2, the J gene TRBJ1-2; D is unresolved. Germline V lookup: CDR1 SGHTA, CDR2 FQGNSA. Trimming cost V 5 bases and J 4 bases, with 8 bases left between them. The CDR3 totals 12 residues. For the CDR3, the DNA is TGTGCCAGCAGCCCGGCGGGCTATGGCTACACCTTC. It translates to CASSPAGYGYTF.

This clone was seen only once. The rearrangement uses TRBV4-3 and TRBJ1-3, with D unclear. The ends were cut back, 0 bases at V and 0 bases at J, with 9 bases in the middle. The CDR3 length is 16 residues. Germline loops: CDR1 LGHNA, CDR2 YSLEER. For the CDR3, the DNA is TGCGCCAGCAGCCAAGAGAGACTCTCCTCTGGAAACACCATATATTTT. Amino acids: CASSQERLSSGNTIYF.

A few counts support this clone. This sequence joins TRBV14 and TRBJ2-1; D call uncertain. V was shortened by 0 bases and J by 7 bases, with 7 bases between the two germline ends. This CDR3 has 13 amino acids. CDR1 and CDR2 from the germline V gene are SGHDN and FVKESK. The CDR3 spells CASSQDRDNEQFF. As DNA, the CDR3 is TGTGCCAGCAGCCAAGATAGAGATAATGAGCAGTTCTTC.

The genes are TRBV11-2 and TRBJ2-7; no clear D gene. This CDR3 comprises 13 residues. The germline V and J ends were trimmed by 5 bases and 4 bases, with 12 bases remaining between them. CDR1 is SGHAT, CDR2 FQNNGV, per germline. Here the CDR3 reads CASSPLPEYEQYF. CDR3 sequence (DNA): TGTGCCAGCAGCCCCCTCCCCGAGTACGAGCAGTACTTC.

This sequence joins TRBV7-9 and TRBJ2-1, with 12 nucleotides matching TRBD2. Germline loops: CDR1 SEHNR, CDR2 FQNEAQ (reference sequence). This CDR3 is 14 amino acids long. The ends lost 5 bases at V and 4 bases at J; junction bases unmatched: 0. The CDR3: CASSGTSGYNEQFF. CDR3 bases: TGTGCCAGCAGCGGGACTAGCGGGTACAATGAGCAGTTCTTC.

The chain is built from TRBV2 and TRBJ2-5, with D possibly TRBD1 on 6 matching bases. Germline CDR1 is SNHLY and CDR2 is FYNNEI. The CDR3 loop spans 15 amino acids. Between the trimmed V and J ends, which lost 4 bases and 2 bases, there was a span of 14 bases. The CDR3 protein is CASSVAGVWQETQYF. The CDR3 nucleotides read TGTGCCAGCAGTGTGGCAGGGGTATGGCAAGAGACCCAGTACTTC.

The chain joins TRBV5-4 to TRBJ1-2; TRBD1 matches at 8 bases. CDR1 and CDR2 (germline): SGHNT, YYREEE (reference sequence). Trimming took 3 bases from V and 4 from J; bases not matched to a gene: 5. This CDR3 has 14 amino acids. CDR3 nucleotide sequence: TGTGCCAGCAGCTCATCGGGACAGGTCTATGGCTACACCTTC. Protein: CASSSSGQVYGYTF.

This chain joins TRBV23-1 and TRBJ2-1; weak D call: TRBD1 (5 bases). TRBV23-1 is filed as an ORF, its function uncertain. The CDR3 is 13 residues long. Between the trimmed V and J ends, which lost 7 bases and 8 bases, there was a span of 15 bases. As DNA, the CDR3 is TGCGCCAGCAACAGGCGCGCCCCGGATGAGCAGTTCTTC. Its protein is CASNRRAPDEQFF.

The rearrangement uses TRBV5-1 and TRBJ1-6; D remains unclear. V was cut by 3 bases and J by 8 bases, with 15 bases left in between. Germline V CDR1 and CDR2: SGHRS, YFSETQ. This CDR3 spans 15 amino acids. The DNA of the CDR3 is TGCGCCAGCAGCTCGCAGCTGGACGGGGATTCACCCCTCCACTTT. Its translation: CASSSQLDGDSPLHF.

This rearrangement joins TRBV5-6 to TRBJ1-1; TRBD1 matches at 10 bases. The CDR3 is made up of 14 amino acids. J was trimmed by 8 bases and V by 0 bases; bases with no gene match: 4. Per germline, CDR1 SGHDT and CDR2 YYEEEE. CDR3 sequence: CASSLGTGGGEAFF. For the CDR3, the DNA is TGTGCCAGCAGCTTGGGGACAGGGGGAGGGGAAGCTTTCTTT.

This rearrangement joins TRBV19 to TRBJ2-1; D uncertain. The CDR3 consists of 13 residues. The V gene lost 4 bases and the J gene lost 4 bases, with 8 bases spanning the gap. The germline CDR1 and CDR2 sequences are LNHDA and SQIVND (reference sequence). CDR3 DNA: TGTGCCAGTAGTAATCTCCAGTACAATGAGCAGTTCTTC. It translates to CASSNLQYNEQFF. The full variable domain, in which reference TRBV19 and TRBJ2-1 provide the parts outside the CDR3, is DGGITQSPKYLFRKEGQNVTLSCEQNLNHDAMYWYRQDPGQGLRLIYYSQIVNDFQKGDIAEGYSVSREKKESFPLTVTSAQKNPTAFYLCASSNLQYNEQFFGPGTRLTVL.

The V and J genes are TRBV7-2 and TRBJ2-1; 8 nucleotides agree with TRBD2. CDR3 length equals 16 residues. Germline CDR1 and CDR2: SGHTA and FQGNSA. The J segment lost 5 bases and the V segment lost 0 bases, leaving 6 bases of the junction unmatched. CDR3 loop: CASSLATGGRNNEQFF. The CDR3 DNA follows: TGTGCCAGCAGCTTAGCTACGGGGGGGAGGAACAATGAGCAGTTCTTC. Full variable domain (remainder filled in from reference TRBV7-2 and TRBJ2-1): GAGVSQSPSNKVTEKGKDVELRCDPISGHTALYWYRQSLGQGLEFLIYFQGNSAPDKSGLPSDRFSAERTGGSVSTLTIQRTQQEDSAVYLCASSLATGGRNNEQFFGPGTRLTVL.